The 29 T cell receptor beta chains given below trace back to one sample, sequenced in a study of cytomegalovirus exposure and HLA in healthy donors. The primer mix had 60 Vbeta and 13 Jbeta primers. Sequencing was performed with immunoSEQ multiplex PCR; in TCRdb, only in-frame clones are kept and a portion is missing. This sample contains about 150,000 clones. Sequencing was done on a sample of PBMCs. Every receptor here comes from a woman aged 45-65 years in good health and CMV-seronegative.

Notes on this clone: The junction shows a germline mismatch at one end, possibly a read error. CDR3 loop: CASSLAGAEETQYF. DNA for the CDR3: TGTGCTAGCAGCTTAGCGGGGGCGGAAGAGACCCAGTACTTC. The V and J genes are TRBV7-7 and TRBJ2-5, with TRBD2 matching 9 bases. The CDR3 runs to 14 residues. Germline CDR1 is SSHAT and CDR2 is FNYEAQ (reference sequence).

This chain uses TRBV28 with TRBJ1-5, with TRBD1 as a possible D gene (6 bases). Germline lookup yields CDR1 MDHEN and CDR2 SYDVKM. Between the trimmed V and J ends, which lost 8 bases and 5 bases, there was a span of 13 bases. This CDR3 is 13 amino acids long. In DNA form, the CDR3 reads TGTGCCAGCCATGACAGGAGCTATCAGCCCCAGCATTTT. It yields the protein CASHDRSYQPQHF.

The chain carries TRBV5-4 and TRBJ1-1; D ambiguous. Germline V gene sequence: CDR1 SGHNT, CDR2 YYREEE (reference sequence). V dropped 2 bases and J dropped 1 base, with 6 bases sitting between them. CDR3 length: 13 residues. The chain's CDR3 is CASSLNRNTEAFF. CDR3 DNA: TGTGCCAGCAGCTTAAATAGGAACACTGAAGCTTTCTTT.

The chain joins TRBV9 to TRBJ2-2, with 8 bases lining up with TRBD1. V shed 4 bases, J shed 4 bases, and the junction held 6 bases outside the gene matches. The CDR3 spans 15 residues. The germline V gene encodes CDR1 SGDLS and CDR2 YYNGEE. The CDR3 sequence is CASSLQGAGTGELFF. CDR3 DNA sequence: TGTGCCAGCAGCCTTCAGGGGGCCGGCACCGGGGAGCTGTTTTTT. The variable domain in full, completed from reference TRBV9 and TRBJ2-2, reads DSGVTQTPKHLITATGQRVTLRCSPRSGDLSVYWYQQSLDQGLQFLIQYYNGEERAKGNILERFSAQQFPDLHSELNLSSLELGDSALYFCASSLQGAGTGELFFGEGSRLTVL.

The chain is built from TRBV12-5 and TRBJ1-4; possible D gene TRBD1, 5 bases. V was shortened by 0 bases and J by 8 bases, with 13 bases between the two germline ends. Germline values: CDR1 LGHNT, CDR2 FRNRAP. CDR3 length equals 15 residues. The CDR3 DNA reads as TGTGCTAGTGGTTTGGTAGGCCAGGGCGGAGAAAAACTGTTTTTT. The encoded protein is CASGLVGQGGEKLFF. Looking up the rest from reference TRBV12-5 and TRBJ1-4 gives the full variable domain: DARVTQTPRHKVTEMGQEVTMRCQPILGHNTVFWYRQTMMQGLELLAYFRNRAPLDDSGMPKDRFSAEMPDATLATLKIQPSEPRDSAVYFCASGLVGQGGEKLFFGSGTQLSVL.

The chain carries TRBV21-1 and TRBJ1-2; the table's TRBD1 call for D was not verified on the DNA. TRBV21-1 is shown as a pseudogene. This CDR3 has 15 amino acids. The CDR3 loop is CASSPDRVGSQGYTF. CDR3 DNA sequence: TGTGCCAGCAGCCCCGACAGGGTAGGAAGTCAAGGCTACACCTTC.

This sequence joins TRBV5-1 and TRBJ2-3, with TRBD2 identical over 10 bases. The CDR3 sequence is 15 residues long. The germline V gene has CDR1 SGHRS and CDR2 YFSETQ. V was clipped by 3 bases and J by 2 bases; unmatched bases: 3. The CDR3 spells CASSSLAGNTDTQYF. The CDR3 nucleotides are TGCGCCAGCAGCTCACTAGCGGGGAACACAGATACGCAGTATTTT. Combining the CDR3 with reference TRBV5-1 and TRBJ2-3 gives the whole variable domain KAGVTQTPRYLIKTRGQQVTLSCSPISGHRSVSWYQQTPGQGLQFLFEYFSETQRNKGNFPGRFSGRQFSNSRSEMNVSTLELGDSALYLCASSSLAGNTDTQYFGPGTRLTVL.

The rearrangement links TRBV23-1 to TRBJ1-5; 7 bases are a match to TRBD1. TRBV23-1 belongs to the ORF category, with a function that is uncertain. This CDR3 spans 17 amino acids. After removal of 2 bases from V and 5 bases from J, the junction contained 12 bases not matched to a gene. CDR3 sequence reads: CASSQHLMKGAHQPQHF. In nucleotides, the CDR3 is TGCGCCAGCAGTCAACATTTGATGAAGGGGGCGCATCAGCCCCAGCATTTT.

The chain combines TRBV27 with TRBJ1-6; D not resolved. There are 13 residues in the CDR3. The germline gives CDR1 MNHEY, CDR2 SMNVEV (reference sequence). V was trimmed by 0 bases and J by 10 bases, leaving 7 bases between them. DNA for the CDR3: TGTGCCAGCAGTTTATCGAGCACGTCACCCCTCCACTTT. Translation gives CASSLSSTSPLHF.

V usage is TRBV5-1 and J usage is TRBJ1-4; no clear D. The ends were cut back, 0 bases at V and 7 bases at J, with 13 bases in the middle. From germline, CDR1 is SGHRS and CDR2 YFSETQ. The CDR3 totals 15 residues. CDR3 protein: CASSLVMSGGEKLFF. DNA of the CDR3: TGCGCCAGCAGCTTGGTCATGAGTGGCGGTGAAAAACTGTTTTTT. Looking up the rest from reference TRBV5-1 and TRBJ1-4 gives the full variable domain: KAGVTQTPRYLIKTRGQQVTLSCSPISGHRSVSWYQQTPGQGLQFLFEYFSETQRNKGNFPGRFSGRQFSNSRSEMNVSTLELGDSALYLCASSLVMSGGEKLFFGSGTQLSVL.

The chain carries TRBV5-1 and TRBJ2-1; 8 nucleotides agree with TRBD2. The CDR3 length is 16 residues. The germline gives CDR1 SGHRS, CDR2 YFSETQ. V dropped 2 bases and J dropped 6; count of bases not matched to a gene: 10. In DNA, the CDR3 is TGCGCCAGCAGCTTTTCATCGGGGGGGGCAGGCAATGAGCAGTTCTTC. Its protein product is CASSFSSGGAGNEQFF.

V is TRBV7-2 and J is TRBJ1-1; unclear D gene. V was pared by 1 base and J by 3 bases, with 9 bases between. CDR1 and CDR2 from the germline V gene are SGHTA and FQGNSA. The CDR3 extends over 14 amino acids. The CDR3 DNA follows: TGTGCCAGCAGCTTAGTGACTGGCGACACTGAAGCTTTCTTT. The encoded protein is CASSLVTGDTEAFF.

V is TRBV5-1 and J is TRBJ2-5; TRBD2 agrees at 7 bases. The V gene end was trimmed by 4 bases and the J gene end by 8 bases; junction bases not matched to a gene: 17. Germline-derived CDR1 and CDR2 are SGHRS and YFSETQ. CDR3 size: 16 residues. CDR3 residues: CASSVEGGPVRITQYF. As DNA, the CDR3 is TGCGCCAGCAGCGTGGAGGGAGGGCCCGTTCGTATCACCCAGTACTTC.

This chain joins TRBV21-1 and TRBJ2-3; the table's D call, TRBD2, has no DNA check behind it. TRBV21-1 is classified as a pseudogene. CDR3 length equals 17 residues. The CDR3 reads CASRGLAGDQGTDTQYF. DNA of the CDR3: TGTGCCAGCAGGGGACTAGCGGGGGATCAGGGCACAGATACGCAGTATTTT.

The chain combines TRBV6-5 with TRBJ2-7, with D maybe TRBD2 (5 bases). The CDR3 runs to 11 residues. V was shortened by 6 bases and J by 7 bases, with 10 bases between the two germline ends. CDR1 is MNHEY and CDR2 is SVGAGI in the germline V gene. The CDR3 sequence is CASSSGWEQYF. CDR3 coding DNA: TGTGCCAGCAGCTCGGGGTGGGAGCAGTACTTC.

The CDR3 DNA follows: TGTGCCAGCAGCTTATCCCTCAGGGGCAGGGAATTTGAAGCTTTCTTT. Protein sequence: CASSLSLRGREFEAFF. The genes are TRBV5-6 and TRBJ1-1; tentatively, D is TRBD1 (6 bases). Per germline, CDR1 SGHDT and CDR2 YYEEEE. The CDR3 totals 16 residues. Trimming pared 2 bases from V and 7 bases from J, leaving 21 bases between.

This chain links TRBV2 with TRBJ2-7; possible D gene TRBD1, 6 bases. The length of the CDR3 is 13 residues. The V end was cut by 2 bases, the J end by 7 bases, with 12 bases between. CDR1 is SNHLY and CDR2 is FYNNEI in the germline V gene. The CDR3 protein is CASSEMGHREQYF. In nucleotides, the CDR3 is TGTGCCAGCAGTGAAATGGGACATAGGGAGCAGTACTTC.

The rearrangement uses TRBV18 and TRBJ2-2; 8 nucleotides align to TRBD2. CDR3 length: 16 residues. Germline V gene sequence: CDR1 KGHSH, CDR2 LQKENI. V lost 3 bases and J lost 3; bases outside the gene matches: 6. CDR3 in DNA: TGTGCCAGCTCACCTTTTAGCGGGGCGGACACCGGGGAGCTGTTTTTT. Residues: CASSPFSGADTGELFF.

This chain links TRBV14 with TRBJ1-4; TRBD1 matches 8 bases. Per germline, CDR1 SGHDN and CDR2 FVKESK. V was clipped by 0 bases and J by 12 bases; unmatched bases: 12. The CDR3 is 16 amino acids. The CDR3 sequence is CASSQEARQGPGELFF. The CDR3 coding sequence is TGTGCCAGCAGCCAAGAGGCCAGACAGGGGCCTGGAGAACTGTTTTTT.

The J gene is TRBJ1-3, the V gene TRBV29-1; 10 nucleotides line up with TRBD1. The CDR3 consists of 16 residues. Germline V lookup: CDR1 SQVTM, CDR2 ANQGSEA. Trimming cost V 5 bases and J 2 bases; bases outside gene matches: 9. The CDR3: CSVNGQGDEAGNTIYF. The CDR3 DNA reads TGCAGCGTTAATGGACAGGGGGATGAAGCTGGAAACACCATATATTTT. Using reference TRBV29-1 and TRBJ1-3 for the parts outside the CDR3, the full variable domain is SAVISQKPSRDICQRGTSLTIQCQVDSQVTMMFWYRQQPGQSLTLIATANQGSEATYESGFVIDKFPISRPNLTFSTLTVSNMSPEDSSIYLCSVNGQGDEAGNTIYFGEGSWLTVV.

This chain joins TRBV28 and TRBJ1-1; 7 bases map to TRBD1. The junction had 3 bases not matched to a gene; V was cut back by 2 bases and J by 3 bases. This CDR3 region has 14 residues. Germline-derived CDR1 and CDR2 are MDHEN and SYDVKM. CDR3: CASSLGQAHTEAFF. Written as DNA, the CDR3 is TGTGCCAGCAGTTTAGGACAGGCCCACACTGAAGCTTTCTTT.

About this clone itself: Germline is not matched at one junction end, which may reflect a read error. The rearrangement links TRBV30 to TRBJ2-7; 7 nucleotides align to TRBD1. Germline V gene lookup returns CDR1 GTSNPN and CDR2 SVGIG (reference sequence). This CDR3 has 13 residues. This CDR3 reads CAWSAGTVYGQYF. In DNA, the CDR3 is TGTGCCTGGAGTGCCGGGACAGTCTACGGGCAGTACTTC.

The rearrangement joins TRBV7-2 to TRBJ2-7; the match to TRBD2 covers 13 bases. The germline V gene encodes CDR1 SGHTA and CDR2 FQGNSA. The CDR3 runs 15 residues. V dropped 5 bases and J dropped 2; count of bases not matched to a gene: 3. CDR3 sequence: CASSTTSGGPYEQYF. As DNA, the CDR3 is TGTGCCAGCAGCACGACTAGCGGGGGGCCCTACGAGCAGTACTTC.

The genes are TRBV30 and TRBJ2-3; TRBD2 matches at 7 bases. There are 13 residues in the CDR3. Losses at the gene ends were 0 bases for V and 4 bases for J; bases not matched to a gene: 1. Looked up from germline, CDR1 is GTSNPN and CDR2 is SVGIG (reference sequence). The CDR3 bases are TGTGCCTGGAGTGTAGGGAGGGCAGATACGCAGTATTTT. Its translation is CAWSVGRADTQYF.

In DNA, the CDR3 is TGTGCCAGCAGCCCCGGTCCCAATCAGCCCCAGCATTTT. Protein product: CASSPGPNQPQHF. The V and J genes are TRBV6-1 and TRBJ1-5; no reliable D call. V lost 6 bases to trimming and J lost 3 bases, with 9 bases between them. CDR1 MNHNS and CDR2 SASEGT come from the germline V gene. The CDR3 is made up of 13 amino acids.

The gene calls are TRBV19 and TRBJ1-2; 11 bases are shared with TRBD1. V was clipped by 6 bases and J by 3 bases; unmatched bases: 3. The length of the CDR3 is 14 residues. Per germline, CDR1 LNHDA and CDR2 SQIVND (reference sequence). CDR3 loop: CASSGQGADYGYTF. In nucleotides, the CDR3 is TGTGCCAGTAGCGGACAGGGGGCTGACTATGGCTACACCTTC.

The chain links TRBV5-1 to TRBJ1-3; tentatively, D is TRBD1 (6 bases). The V end was cut by 0 bases, the J end by 5 bases, with 21 bases between. CDR1 is SGHRS, CDR2 YFSETQ, per germline. The CDR3 is made up of 18 amino acids. CDR3 coding DNA: TGCGCCAGCAGCTTGGGAGGGTACAGGGCTGATCGGCGAAACACCATATATTTT. Translated: CASSLGGYRADRRNTIYF.

This chain uses TRBV5-1 with TRBJ2-5; 9 nucleotides agree with TRBD1. Germline V gene lookup returns CDR1 SGHRS and CDR2 YFSETQ. Trimming at V came to 2 bases and at J to 5 bases, leaving 4 bases not matched to a gene. The CDR3 length is 14 residues. CDR3 protein: CASSFDTGGETQYF. Here the CDR3 DNA reads TGCGCCAGCAGCTTCGACACAGGGGGCGAGACCCAGTACTTC.

The gene calls are TRBV4-3 and TRBJ2-2; D not certain. In germline, CDR1 is LGHNA, CDR2 YSLEER. The V end lost 4 bases, the J end lost 0 bases, and 12 bases lay between the germline ends. There are 16 residues in the CDR3. CDR3 nucleotide sequence: TGCGCCAGCAGCCTAAAAGCGCGCGCGAACACCGGGGAGCTGTTTTTT. The encoded protein is CASSLKARANTGELFF.